This TCR beta chain came from a study of cytomegalovirus exposure and HLA in healthy donors. The PCR ran on 60 Vbeta and 13 Jbeta primers. Here immunoSEQ multiplex PCR was the method, and the copy in TCRdb shows in-frame clones only, minus some. Here the sample spans roughly 130,000 clones, roughly 82% being singletons. Looked up from germline, CDR1 is LNHDA and CDR2 is SQIVND (reference sequence). This CDR3 is built from 13 residues. V lost 9 bases, J lost 7 bases, and 11 bases stayed unmatched. The sequence was obtained from a male donor in good health and CMV-seropositive. The sequenced sample consisted of PBMCs. This sequence joins TRBV19 and TRBJ2-7; 8 bases are shared with TRBD1. The CDR3 nucleotides read TGTGCCAGCACCGGGACAGGTATGGATGAGCAGTACTTC. It specifies CASTGTGMDEQYF.